A single sample is the source of the 9 T cell receptor beta chains below, sequenced in a study of tumor-infiltrating lymphocytes in primary liver carcinoma. Alongside blood RNA obtained from unsorted whole blood, germline DNA was also extracted. TCR beta cDNA was prepared out of roughly 0.45 ug total RNA by means of a constant-region primer. Amplification in three nested multiplex PCR rounds with slightly modified ARM-PCR gave rise to TCR beta libraries. For around 9 cycles apiece, the opening two PCR rounds ran with TRBV1-TRBV30 forward primers and a C-beta reverse primer. TCRdb reprocessed the multiplex PCR reads via MiXCR and lists one record per CDR3 protein. The table lists hundreds of thousands of distinct CDR3 sequences, approximately 54% of them singletons, with over 15% in the top ten. Material: peripheral blood. The receptor source for this set is a woman aged 25 to 39 with primary liver carcinoma and hepatitis B virus infection.

The chain combines TRBV12-5 with TRBJ2-7, with 10 bases fitting TRBD1. Germline assignment: CDR1 LGHNT and CDR2 FRNRAP. The length of the CDR3 is 18 residues. The junction had 19 bases not matched to a gene; V was cut back by 7 bases and J by 4 bases. As DNA, the CDR3 is TGTGCTAGTGCTTGCACCCGTCCAAACCCGGGACAGGGGTACGAGCAGTACTTC. Amino acids: CASACTRPNPGQGYEQYF.

This clonotype was seen at least ten times. The chain recombines TRBV7-8 with TRBJ2-5; unclear D gene. This CDR3 is built from 14 residues. The germline CDR1 and CDR2 sequences are SGHVS and FQNEAQ. V gave up 0 bases and J gave up 5 bases, with 10 bases separating them. CDR3 loop: CASSLAPRVETQYF. The DNA of the CDR3 is TGTGCCAGCAGCTTAGCTCCTAGGGTGGAGACCCAGTACTTC.

The V and J genes are TRBV28 and TRBJ1-2; D is ambiguous. The V and J ends lost 6 bases and 4 bases respectively, with 18 bases between them. Germline CDR1 and CDR2: MDHEN and SYDVKM. The CDR3 has 15 residues. The DNA for the CDR3 is TGTGCCAGCAGCTCTCCCCCCGACGGAGGCTATGGCTACACCTTC. This encodes CASSSPPDGGYGYTF.

As regards this clonotype: This sequence may be a read error, since a much larger clone differs from it by one base. The rearrangement joins TRBV4-3 to TRBJ2-1; the D gene is possibly TRBD2 (6 bases). Germline V lookup: CDR1 LGHNA, CDR2 YSLEER. The CDR3 runs to 16 residues. This chain's CDR3 is CAISQVPWGGDNEQFF. The CDR3 DNA follows: TGCGCCATCAGCCAAGTCCCCTGGGGAGGTGACAATGAGCAGTTCTTC.

In regard to this clonotype: A much larger clone is a single base away; this may be a read error. The chain links TRBV12-3 or TRBV12-4 to TRBJ2-4, with 9 bases identical to TRBD2. The J call could be wrong; TRBJ2-1 is a better fit for the DNA end. This CDR3 is 14 amino acids long. CDR3 region: CASRGGLAKNIQFF. The CDR3 DNA is TGTGCCAGCAGGGGGGGACTAGCCAAAAACATTCAGTTCTTC.

V usage is TRBV5-1 and J usage is TRBJ2-5, with 7 bases lining up with TRBD1. From germline, CDR1 is SGHRS and CDR2 YFSETQ. The trim removed 5 bases at V and 4 bases at J, leaving 8 bases unmatched. CDR3 length: 14 residues. The CDR3 sequence: CASRGNRGPETQYF. Here the CDR3 DNA reads TGCGCCAGCAGAGGGAACAGGGGTCCAGAGACCCAGTACTTC.

As regards this clonotype: The conserved phenylalanine or tryptophan is not found at the CDR3 terminus, so this likely reflects a read error. V is TRBV6-2 or TRBV6-3 and J is TRBJ1-5, with 7 nucleotides matching TRBD1. V gave up 5 bases and J gave up 3 bases; unmatched junction bases: 7. The CDR3 sequence is 15 residues long. The germline V gene has CDR1 MNHEY and CDR2 SVGEGT. The CDR3 DNA sequence: TGTGCCAGCAGTCCGAAGAGGGGGCCCAATCAGCCCCAGCATTCT. This sequence encodes CASSPKRGPNQPQHS.

The chain carries TRBV29-1 and TRBJ2-1; 13 nucleotides line up with TRBD2. V gave up 8 bases and J gave up 9 bases; unmatched junction bases: 13. This CDR3 is built from 15 residues. In germline, CDR1 is SQVTM, CDR2 ANQGSEA. The CDR3 DNA is TGCAGCATTGTCCCCACTAGCGGGAGGGCCGGTGAGCAGTTCTTC. Translation: CSIVPTSGRAGEQFF.

This clonotype was counted between two and nine times. This may stem from a read error, because a much larger clone lies one nucleotide away. The V and J genes are TRBV11-2 and TRBJ2-7; D is uncertain. The CDR3 sequence is 13 residues long. Trimming pared 3 bases from V and 2 bases from J, leaving 8 bases between. Germline V lookup: CDR1 SGHAT, CDR2 FQNNGV. CDR3 DNA: TGTGCCAGCAGCTTTTCGGTGACCTACGAGCAGTACTTC. This encodes CASSFSVTYEQYF.